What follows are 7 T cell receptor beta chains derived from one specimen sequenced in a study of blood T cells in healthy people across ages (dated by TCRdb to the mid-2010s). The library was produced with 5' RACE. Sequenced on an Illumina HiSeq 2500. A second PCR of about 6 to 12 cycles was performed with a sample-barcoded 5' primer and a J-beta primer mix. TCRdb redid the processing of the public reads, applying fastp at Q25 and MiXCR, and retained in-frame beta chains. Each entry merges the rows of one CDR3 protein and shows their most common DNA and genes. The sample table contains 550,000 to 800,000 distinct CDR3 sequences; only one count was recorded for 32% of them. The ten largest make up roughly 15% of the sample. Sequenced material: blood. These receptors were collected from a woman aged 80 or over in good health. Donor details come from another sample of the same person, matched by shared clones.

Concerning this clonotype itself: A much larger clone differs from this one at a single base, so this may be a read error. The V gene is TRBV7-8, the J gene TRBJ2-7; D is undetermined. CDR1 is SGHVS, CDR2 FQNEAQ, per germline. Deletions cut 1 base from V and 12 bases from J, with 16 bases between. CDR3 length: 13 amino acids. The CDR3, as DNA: TGTGCCAGCAGCTTAGTGGTCCAGGAGCAAGGGTACTTC. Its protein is CASSLVVQEQGYF.

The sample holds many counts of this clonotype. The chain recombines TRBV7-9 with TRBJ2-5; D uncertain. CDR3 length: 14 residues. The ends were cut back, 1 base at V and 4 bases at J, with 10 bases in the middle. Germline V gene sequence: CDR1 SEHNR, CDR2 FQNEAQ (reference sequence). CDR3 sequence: CASSLGNPRETQYF. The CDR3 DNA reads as TGTGCCAGCAGCTTAGGGAACCCCCGAGAGACCCAGTACTTC.

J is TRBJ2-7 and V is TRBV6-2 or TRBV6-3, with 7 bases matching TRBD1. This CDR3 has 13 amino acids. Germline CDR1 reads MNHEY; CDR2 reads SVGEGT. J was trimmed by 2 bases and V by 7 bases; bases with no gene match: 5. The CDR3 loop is CASTRDSPYEQYF. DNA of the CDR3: TGTGCCAGCACCAGGGACAGTCCCTACGAGCAGTACTTC.

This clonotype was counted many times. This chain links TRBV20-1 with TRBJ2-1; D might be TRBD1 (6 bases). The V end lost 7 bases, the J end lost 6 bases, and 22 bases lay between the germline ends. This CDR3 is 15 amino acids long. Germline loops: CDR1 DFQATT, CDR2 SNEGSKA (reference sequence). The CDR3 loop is CSGGAGAEKSNEQFF. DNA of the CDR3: TGCAGTGGCGGAGCAGGGGCCGAAAAATCCAATGAGCAGTTCTTC.

This CDR3 reads CASSLEQGAAYEQYF. CDR3 nucleotides: TGTGCCAGCAGCTTGGAACAGGGGGCGGCCTACGAGCAGTACTTC. The chain employs TRBV5-6 and TRBJ2-5; TRBD1 matches 9 bases. The end of the DNA aligns better with TRBJ2-7, so the J call may be wrong. CDR3 size: 15 residues. Germline CDR1 reads SGHDT; CDR2 reads YYEEEE.

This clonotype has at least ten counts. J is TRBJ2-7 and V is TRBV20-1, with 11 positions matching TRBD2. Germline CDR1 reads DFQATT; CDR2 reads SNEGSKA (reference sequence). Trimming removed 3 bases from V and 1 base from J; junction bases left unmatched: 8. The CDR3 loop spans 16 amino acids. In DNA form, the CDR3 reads TGCAGTGCTAGCCCCTTCACTAGCGGGGGATCCTACGAGCAGTACTTC. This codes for CSASPFTSGGSYEQYF.

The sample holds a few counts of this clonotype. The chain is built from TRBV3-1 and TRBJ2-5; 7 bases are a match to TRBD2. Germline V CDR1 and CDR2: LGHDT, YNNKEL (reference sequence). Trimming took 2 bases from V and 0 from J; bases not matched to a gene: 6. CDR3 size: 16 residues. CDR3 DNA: TGTGCCAGCAGCCAACCCCTAGCGGCAAACCAAGAGACCCAGTACTTC. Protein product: CASSQPLAANQETQYF.